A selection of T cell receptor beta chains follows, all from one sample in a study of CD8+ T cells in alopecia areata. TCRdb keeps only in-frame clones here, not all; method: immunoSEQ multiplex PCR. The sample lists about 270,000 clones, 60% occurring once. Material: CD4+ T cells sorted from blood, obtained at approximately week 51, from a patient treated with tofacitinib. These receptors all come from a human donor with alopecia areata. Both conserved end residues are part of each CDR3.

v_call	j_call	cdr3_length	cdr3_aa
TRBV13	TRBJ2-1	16	CASSSYFGSSYNEQFF
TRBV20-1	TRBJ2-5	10	CSAVRETQYF
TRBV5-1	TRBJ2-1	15	CASSLGTGSYNEQFF
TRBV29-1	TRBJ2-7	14	CSVADMPSSYEQYF
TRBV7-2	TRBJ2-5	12	CASSLTFSTQYF
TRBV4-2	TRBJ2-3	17	CASSQDIGTSVTDTQYF
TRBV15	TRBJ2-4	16	CATSRDRQGDLNIQYF
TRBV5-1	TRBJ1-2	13	CASSWDRDYGYTF
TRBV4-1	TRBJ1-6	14	CASSQDTYNSPLHF
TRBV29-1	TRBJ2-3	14	CSVASGGAADTQYF
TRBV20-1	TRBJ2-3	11	CSASQGDTQYF
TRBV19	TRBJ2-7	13	CASSPTGRAKQYF
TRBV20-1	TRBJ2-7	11	CSASAVSEQYF
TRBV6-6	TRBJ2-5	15	CASSYVGTAKETQYF
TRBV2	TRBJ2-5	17	CASRRGVGLAVPETQYF
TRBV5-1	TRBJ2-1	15	CASSLAQGLYNEQFF
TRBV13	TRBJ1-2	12	CASSLVSPGYTF
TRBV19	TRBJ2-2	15	CASSRQGDLVGELFF
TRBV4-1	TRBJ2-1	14	CASSPQVEYNEQFF